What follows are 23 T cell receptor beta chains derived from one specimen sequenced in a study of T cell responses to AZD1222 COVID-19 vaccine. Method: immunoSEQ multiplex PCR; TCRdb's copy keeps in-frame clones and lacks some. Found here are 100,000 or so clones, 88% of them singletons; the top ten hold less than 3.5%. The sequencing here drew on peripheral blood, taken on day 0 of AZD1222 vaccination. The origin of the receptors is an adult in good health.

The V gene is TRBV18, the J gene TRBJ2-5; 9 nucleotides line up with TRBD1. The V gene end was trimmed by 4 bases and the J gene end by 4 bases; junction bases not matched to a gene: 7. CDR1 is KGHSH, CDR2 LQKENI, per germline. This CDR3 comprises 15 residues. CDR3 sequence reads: CASSLTTGGRETQYF. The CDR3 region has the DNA TGTGCCAGCTCACTCACGACAGGGGGTAGAGAGACCCAGTACTTC.

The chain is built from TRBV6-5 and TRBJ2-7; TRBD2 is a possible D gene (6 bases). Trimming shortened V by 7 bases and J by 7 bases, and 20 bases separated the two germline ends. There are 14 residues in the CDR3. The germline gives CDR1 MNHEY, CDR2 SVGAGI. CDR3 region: CASTIGAQGGEQYF. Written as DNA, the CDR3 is TGTGCCAGCACTATAGGGGCGCAGGGAGGTGAGCAGTACTTC.

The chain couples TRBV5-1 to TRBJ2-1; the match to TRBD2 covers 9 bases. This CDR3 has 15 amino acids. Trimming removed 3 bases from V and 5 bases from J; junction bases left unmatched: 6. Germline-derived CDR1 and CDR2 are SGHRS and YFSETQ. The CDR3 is CASSSSGRINNEQFF. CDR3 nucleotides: TGCGCCAGCAGCTCCAGCGGGAGGATCAACAATGAGCAGTTCTTC.

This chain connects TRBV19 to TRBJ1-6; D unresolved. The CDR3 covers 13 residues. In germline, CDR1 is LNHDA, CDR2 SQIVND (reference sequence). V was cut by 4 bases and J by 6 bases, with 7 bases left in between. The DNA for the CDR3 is TGTGCCAGTAGTACCGGGTCTAATTCACCCCTCCACTTT. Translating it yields CASSTGSNSPLHF.

The CDR3: CASSFTPGNMNTEAFF. CDR3 nucleotide sequence: TGTGCCAGCAGTTTTACACCGGGCAACATGAACACTGAAGCTTTCTTT. This sequence joins TRBV27 and TRBJ1-1; D is uncertain. There are 16 residues in the CDR3. V lost 3 bases and J lost 0, with 14 bases in between. Germline V gene data show CDR1 as MNHEY and CDR2 as SMNVEV (reference sequence).

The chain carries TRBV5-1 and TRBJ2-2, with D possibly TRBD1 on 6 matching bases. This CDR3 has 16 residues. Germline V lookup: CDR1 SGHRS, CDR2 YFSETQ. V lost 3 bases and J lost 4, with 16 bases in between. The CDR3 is CASSSGQWGTTGELFF. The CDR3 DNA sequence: TGCGCCAGCAGCTCCGGACAGTGGGGAACCACCGGGGAGCTGTTTTTT. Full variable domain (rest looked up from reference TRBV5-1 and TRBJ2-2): KAGVTQTPRYLIKTRGQQVTLSCSPISGHRSVSWYQQTPGQGLQFLFEYFSETQRNKGNFPGRFSGRQFSNSRSEMNVSTLELGDSALYLCASSSGQWGTTGELFFGEGSRLTVL.

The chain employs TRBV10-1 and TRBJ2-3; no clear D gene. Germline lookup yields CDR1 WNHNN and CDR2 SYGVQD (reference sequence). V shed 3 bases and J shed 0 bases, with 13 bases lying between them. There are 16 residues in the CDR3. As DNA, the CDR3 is TGCGCCAGCAGTGATTTTGAGCGAGTGAGCACAGATACGCAGTATTTT. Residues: CASSDFERVSTDTQYF.

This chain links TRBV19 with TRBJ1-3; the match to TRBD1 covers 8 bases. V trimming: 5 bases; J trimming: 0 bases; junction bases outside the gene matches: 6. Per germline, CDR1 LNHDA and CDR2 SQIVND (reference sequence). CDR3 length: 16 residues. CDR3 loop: CASSADRVYSGNTIYF. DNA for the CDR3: TGTGCCAGTAGTGCGGACAGGGTGTACTCTGGAAACACCATATATTTT.

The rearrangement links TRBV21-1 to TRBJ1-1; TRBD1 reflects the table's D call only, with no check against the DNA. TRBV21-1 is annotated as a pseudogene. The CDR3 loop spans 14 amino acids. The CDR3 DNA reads TGTGCCAGCAGCAGTAAGGGGTTGAACACTGAAGCTTTCTTT. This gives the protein CASSSKGLNTEAFF.

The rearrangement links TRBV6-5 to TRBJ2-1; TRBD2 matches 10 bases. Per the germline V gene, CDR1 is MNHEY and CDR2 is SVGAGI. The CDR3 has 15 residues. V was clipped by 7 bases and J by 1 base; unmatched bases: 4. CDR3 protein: CASTLAGGSYNEQFF. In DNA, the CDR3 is TGTGCCAGCACTTTAGCGGGAGGATCCTACAATGAGCAGTTCTTC.

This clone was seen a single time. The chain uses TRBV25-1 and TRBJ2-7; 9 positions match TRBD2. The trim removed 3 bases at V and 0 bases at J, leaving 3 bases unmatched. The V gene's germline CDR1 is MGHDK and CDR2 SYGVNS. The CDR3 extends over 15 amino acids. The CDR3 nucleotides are TGTGCCAGCAGTGATCTAGCGGGGCACTCCTACGAGCAGTACTTC. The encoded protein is CASSDLAGHSYEQYF.

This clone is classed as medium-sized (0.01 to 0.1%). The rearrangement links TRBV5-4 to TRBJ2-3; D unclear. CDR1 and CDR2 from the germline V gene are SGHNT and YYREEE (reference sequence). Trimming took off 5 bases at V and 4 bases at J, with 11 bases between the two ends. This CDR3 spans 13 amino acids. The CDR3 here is CASSAIGADTQYF. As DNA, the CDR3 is TGTGCCAGCAGTGCAATTGGGGCAGATACGCAGTATTTT.

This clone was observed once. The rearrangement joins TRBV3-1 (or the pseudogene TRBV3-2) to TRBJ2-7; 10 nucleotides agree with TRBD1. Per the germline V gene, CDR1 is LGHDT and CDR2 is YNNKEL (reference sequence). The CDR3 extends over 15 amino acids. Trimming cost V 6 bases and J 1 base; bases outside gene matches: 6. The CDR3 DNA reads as TGTGCCAGCAGTCAGACAGGGGGCGTTTCCTACGAGCAGTACTTC. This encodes CASSQTGGVSYEQYF.

CDR3 nucleotides: TGCGCCAGCAGCCAAGGAGGCGTCTCTGGAAACACCATATATTTT. This codes for CASSQGGVSGNTIYF. This sequence joins TRBV4-1 and TRBJ1-3, with no clear D. Germline assignment: CDR1 MGHRA and CDR2 YSYEKL. CDR3 length: 15 amino acids. V lost 1 base and J lost 0, with 7 bases in between.

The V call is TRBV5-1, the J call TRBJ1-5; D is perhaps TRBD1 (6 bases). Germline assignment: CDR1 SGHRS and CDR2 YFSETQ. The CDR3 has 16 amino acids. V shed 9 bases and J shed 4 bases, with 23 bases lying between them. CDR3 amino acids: CANRTKGDGRNQPQHF. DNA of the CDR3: TGCGCCAACCGGACGAAGGGGGACGGTAGGAATCAGCCCCAGCATTTT. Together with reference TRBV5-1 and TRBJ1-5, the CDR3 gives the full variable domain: KAGVTQTPRYLIKTRGQQVTLSCSPISGHRSVSWYQQTPGQGLQFLFEYFSETQRNKGNFPGRFSGRQFSNSRSEMNVSTLELGDSALYLCANRTKGDGRNQPQHFGDGTRLSIL.

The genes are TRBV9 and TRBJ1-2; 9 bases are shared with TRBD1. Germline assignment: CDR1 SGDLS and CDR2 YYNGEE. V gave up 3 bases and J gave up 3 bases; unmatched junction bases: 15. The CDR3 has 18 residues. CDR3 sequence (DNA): TGTGCCAGCAGCGACCACGTAGCCCGGGGGACAGGGTACTATGGCTACACCTTC. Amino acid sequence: CASSDHVARGTGYYGYTF.

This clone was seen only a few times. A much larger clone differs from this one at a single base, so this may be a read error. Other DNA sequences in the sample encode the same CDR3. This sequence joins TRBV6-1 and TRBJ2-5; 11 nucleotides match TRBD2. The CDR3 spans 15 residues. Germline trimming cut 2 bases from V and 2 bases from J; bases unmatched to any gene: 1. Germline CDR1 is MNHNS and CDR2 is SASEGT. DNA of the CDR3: TGTGCCAGCAGTGAATTAGCGGGAGGGCAAGAGACCCAGTACTTC. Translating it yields CASSELAGGQETQYF.

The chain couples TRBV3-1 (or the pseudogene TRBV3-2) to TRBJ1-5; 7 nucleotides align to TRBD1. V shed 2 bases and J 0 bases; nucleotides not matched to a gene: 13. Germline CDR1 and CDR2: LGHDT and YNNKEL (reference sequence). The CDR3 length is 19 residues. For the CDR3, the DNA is TGTGCCAGCAGCCAACCCTGGACAGGTCTATTCGATAGCAATCAGCCCCAGCATTTT. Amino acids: CASSQPWTGLFDSNQPQHF.

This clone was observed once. Here the CDR3 reads CASSAERDPRAGETQYF. CDR3 sequence (DNA): TGTGCCAGCAGCGCCGAAAGGGACCCTCGGGCTGGAGAGACCCAGTACTTC. The chain links TRBV9 to TRBJ2-5, with D possibly being TRBD1 or TRBD2 (5 bases each). The germline V and J ends were trimmed by 3 bases and 4 bases, with 22 bases remaining between them. CDR3 length: 17 amino acids. Per germline, CDR1 SGDLS and CDR2 YYNGEE.

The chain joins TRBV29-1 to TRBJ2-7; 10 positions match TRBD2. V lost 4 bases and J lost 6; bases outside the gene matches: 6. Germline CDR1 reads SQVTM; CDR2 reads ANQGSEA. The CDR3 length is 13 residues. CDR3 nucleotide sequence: TGCAGCGTTGGGGAACTAGCGGGAACCGAGCAGTACTTC. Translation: CSVGELAGTEQYF.

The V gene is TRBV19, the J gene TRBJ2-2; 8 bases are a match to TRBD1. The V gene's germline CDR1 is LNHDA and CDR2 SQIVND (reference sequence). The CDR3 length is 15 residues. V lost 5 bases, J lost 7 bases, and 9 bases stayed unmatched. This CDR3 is CASSPGTGGSGELFF. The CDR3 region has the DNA TGTGCCAGTAGTCCTGGGACAGGAGGTAGCGGGGAGCTGTTTTTT.

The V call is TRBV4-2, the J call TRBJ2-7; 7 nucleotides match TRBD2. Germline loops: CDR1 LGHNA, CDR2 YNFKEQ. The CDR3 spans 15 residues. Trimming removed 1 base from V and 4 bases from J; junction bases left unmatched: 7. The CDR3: CASSQVSSGVYEQYF. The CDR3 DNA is TGTGCCAGCAGCCAAGTCTCCAGCGGGGTATACGAGCAGTACTTC.

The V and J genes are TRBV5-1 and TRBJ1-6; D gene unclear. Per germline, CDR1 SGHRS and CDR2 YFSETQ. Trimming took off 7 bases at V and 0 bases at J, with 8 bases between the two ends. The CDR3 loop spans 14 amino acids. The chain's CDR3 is CASQASSYNSPLHF. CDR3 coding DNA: TGCGCCAGCCAGGCGAGCTCCTATAATTCACCCCTCCACTTT.